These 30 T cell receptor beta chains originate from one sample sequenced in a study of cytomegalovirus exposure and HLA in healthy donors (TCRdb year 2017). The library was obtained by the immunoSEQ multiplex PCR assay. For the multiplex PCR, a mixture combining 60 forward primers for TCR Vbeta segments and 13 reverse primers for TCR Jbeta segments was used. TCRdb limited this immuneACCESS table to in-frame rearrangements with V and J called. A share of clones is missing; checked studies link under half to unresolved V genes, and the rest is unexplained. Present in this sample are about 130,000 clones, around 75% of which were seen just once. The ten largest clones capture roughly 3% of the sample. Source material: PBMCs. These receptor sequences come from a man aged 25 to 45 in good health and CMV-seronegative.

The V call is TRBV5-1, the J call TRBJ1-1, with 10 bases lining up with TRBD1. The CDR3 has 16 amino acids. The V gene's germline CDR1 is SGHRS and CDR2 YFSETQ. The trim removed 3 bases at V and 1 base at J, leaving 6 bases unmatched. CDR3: CASSYGTGAANTEAFF. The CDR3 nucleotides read TGCGCCAGCAGCTACGGGACAGGGGCTGCGAACACTGAAGCTTTCTTT.

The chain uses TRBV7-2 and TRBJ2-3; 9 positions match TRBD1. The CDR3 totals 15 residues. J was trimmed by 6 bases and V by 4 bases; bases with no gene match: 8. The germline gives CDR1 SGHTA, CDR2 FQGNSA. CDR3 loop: CASSSGQGYRDTQYF. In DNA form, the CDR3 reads TGTGCCAGCAGCTCGGGACAGGGTTATAGGGATACGCAGTATTTT.

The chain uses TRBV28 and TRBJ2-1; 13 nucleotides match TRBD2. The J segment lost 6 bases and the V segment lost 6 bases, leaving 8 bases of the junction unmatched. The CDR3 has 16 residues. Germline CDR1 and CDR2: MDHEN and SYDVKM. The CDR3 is CASRRLAGGQRNEQFF. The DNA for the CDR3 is TGTGCCAGCAGGCGACTAGCGGGAGGCCAACGCAATGAGCAGTTCTTC.

CDR3 region: CTSSLLAGGLPFYNEQFF. CDR3 DNA sequence: TGCACCAGCAGCTTGCTAGCGGGAGGGCTCCCTTTTTACAATGAGCAGTTCTTC. This rearrangement joins TRBV1 to TRBJ2-1; the listed D gene, TRBD2, was not tested against the DNA. TRBV1 is shown as a pseudogene. The CDR3 is 18 residues long.

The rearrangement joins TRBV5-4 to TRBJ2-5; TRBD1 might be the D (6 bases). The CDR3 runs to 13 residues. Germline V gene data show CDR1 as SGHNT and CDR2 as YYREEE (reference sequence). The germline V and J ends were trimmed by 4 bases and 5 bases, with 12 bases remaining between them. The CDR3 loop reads CASSTYREETQYF. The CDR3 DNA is TGTGCCAGCAGCACGTACAGGGAGGAGACCCAGTACTTC.

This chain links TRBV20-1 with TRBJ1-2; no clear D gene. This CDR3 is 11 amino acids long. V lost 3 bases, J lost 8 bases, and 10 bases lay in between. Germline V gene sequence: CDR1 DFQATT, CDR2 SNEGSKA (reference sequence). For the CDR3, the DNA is TGCAGTGCTAGTCTCGAGGGCGGCTACACCTTC. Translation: CSASLEGGYTF.

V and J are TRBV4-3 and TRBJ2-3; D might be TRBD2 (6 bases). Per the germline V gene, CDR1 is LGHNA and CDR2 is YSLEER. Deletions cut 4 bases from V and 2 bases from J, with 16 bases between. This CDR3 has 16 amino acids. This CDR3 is CASSPRGIADTDTQYF. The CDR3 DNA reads TGCGCCAGCAGCCCAAGAGGCATAGCGGACACAGATACGCAGTATTTT.

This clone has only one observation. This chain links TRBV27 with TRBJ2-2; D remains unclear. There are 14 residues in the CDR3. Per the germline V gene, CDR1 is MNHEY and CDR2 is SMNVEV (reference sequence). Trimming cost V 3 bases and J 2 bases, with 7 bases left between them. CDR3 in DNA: TGTGCCAGCAGTTTCTACAGAAACACCGGGGAGCTGTTTTTT. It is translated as CASSFYRNTGELFF.

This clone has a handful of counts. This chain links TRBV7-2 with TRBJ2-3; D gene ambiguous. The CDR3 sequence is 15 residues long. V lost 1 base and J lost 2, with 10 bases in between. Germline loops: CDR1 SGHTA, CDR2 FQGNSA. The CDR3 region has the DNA TGTGCCAGCAGCTTAGTGAGTGGTTACACAGATACGCAGTATTTT. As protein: CASSLVSGYTDTQYF.

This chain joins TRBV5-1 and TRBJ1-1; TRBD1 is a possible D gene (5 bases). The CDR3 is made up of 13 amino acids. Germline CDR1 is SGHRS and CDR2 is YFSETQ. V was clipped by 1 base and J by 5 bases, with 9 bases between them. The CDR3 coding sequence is TGCGCCAGCAGCTTGTCAGGGCGAACTGAAGCTTTCTTT. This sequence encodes CASSLSGRTEAFF.

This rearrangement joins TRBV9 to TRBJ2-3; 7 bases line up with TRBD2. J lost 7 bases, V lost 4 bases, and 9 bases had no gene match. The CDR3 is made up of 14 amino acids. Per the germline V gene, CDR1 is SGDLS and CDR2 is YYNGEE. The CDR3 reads CASSTGLVINTQYF. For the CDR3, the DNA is TGTGCCAGCAGCACAGGACTAGTTATAAATACGCAGTATTTT.

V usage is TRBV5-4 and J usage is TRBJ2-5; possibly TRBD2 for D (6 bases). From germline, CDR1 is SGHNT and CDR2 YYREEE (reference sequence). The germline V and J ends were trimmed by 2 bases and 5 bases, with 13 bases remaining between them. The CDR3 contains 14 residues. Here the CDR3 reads CASSFTGVGETQYF. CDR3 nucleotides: TGTGCCAGCAGCTTCACGGGAGTGGGGGAGACCCAGTACTTC.

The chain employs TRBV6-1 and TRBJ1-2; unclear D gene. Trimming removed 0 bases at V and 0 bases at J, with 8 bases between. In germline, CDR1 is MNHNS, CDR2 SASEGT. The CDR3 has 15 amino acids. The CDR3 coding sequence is TGTGCCAGCAGTGAAGCACAGTGGACTAACTATGGCTACACCTTC. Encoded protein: CASSEAQWTNYGYTF.

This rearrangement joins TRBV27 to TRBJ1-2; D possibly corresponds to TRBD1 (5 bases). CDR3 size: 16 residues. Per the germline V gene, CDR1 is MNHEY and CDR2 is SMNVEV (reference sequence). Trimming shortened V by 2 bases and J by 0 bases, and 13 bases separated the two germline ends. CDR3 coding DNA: TGTGCCAGCAGTTTAAGTGGGGGGGTACCTAACTATGGCTACACCTTC. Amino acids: CASSLSGGVPNYGYTF.

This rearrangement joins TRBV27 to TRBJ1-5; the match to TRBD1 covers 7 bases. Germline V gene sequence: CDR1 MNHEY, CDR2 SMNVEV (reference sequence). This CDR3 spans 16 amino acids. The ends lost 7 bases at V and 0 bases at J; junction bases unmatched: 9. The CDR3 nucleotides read TGTGCCAGCACCCCACAAGGGGGCCGTAGCAATCAGCCCCAGCATTTT. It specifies CASTPQGGRSNQPQHF.

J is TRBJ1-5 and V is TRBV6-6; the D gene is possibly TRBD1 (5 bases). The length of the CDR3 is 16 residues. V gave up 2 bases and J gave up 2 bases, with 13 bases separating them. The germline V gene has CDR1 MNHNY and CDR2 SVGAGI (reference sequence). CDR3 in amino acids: CASSYPRQSGNQPQHF. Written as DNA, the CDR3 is TGTGCCAGCAGTTACCCTCGACAGTCTGGCAATCAGCCCCAGCATTTT.

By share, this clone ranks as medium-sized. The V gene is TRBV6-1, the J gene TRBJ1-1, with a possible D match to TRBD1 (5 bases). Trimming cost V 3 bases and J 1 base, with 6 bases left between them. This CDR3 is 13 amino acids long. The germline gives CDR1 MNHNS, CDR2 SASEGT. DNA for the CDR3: TGTGCCAGCAGTGACAGGGAGAACACTGAAGCTTTCTTT. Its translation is CASSDRENTEAFF.

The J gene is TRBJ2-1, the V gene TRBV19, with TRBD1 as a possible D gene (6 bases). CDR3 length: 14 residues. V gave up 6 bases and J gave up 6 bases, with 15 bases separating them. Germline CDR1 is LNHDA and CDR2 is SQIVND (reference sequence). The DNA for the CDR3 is TGTGCCAGTAGCTCGGGACATAGTGTCAATGAGCAGTTCTTC. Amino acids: CASSSGHSVNEQFF.

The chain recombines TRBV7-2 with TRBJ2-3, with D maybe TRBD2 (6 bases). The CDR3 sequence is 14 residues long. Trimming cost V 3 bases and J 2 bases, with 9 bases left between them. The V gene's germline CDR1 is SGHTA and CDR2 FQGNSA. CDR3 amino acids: CASSLGGVTDTQYF. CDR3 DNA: TGTGCCAGCAGCTTGGGCGGGGTCACAGATACGCAGTATTTT.

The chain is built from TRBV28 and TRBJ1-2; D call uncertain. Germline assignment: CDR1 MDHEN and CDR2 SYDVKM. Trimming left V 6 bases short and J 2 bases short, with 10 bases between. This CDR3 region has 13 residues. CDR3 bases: TGTGCCAGCAGGCTACAGCAGAACTATGGCTACACCTTC. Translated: CASRLQQNYGYTF.

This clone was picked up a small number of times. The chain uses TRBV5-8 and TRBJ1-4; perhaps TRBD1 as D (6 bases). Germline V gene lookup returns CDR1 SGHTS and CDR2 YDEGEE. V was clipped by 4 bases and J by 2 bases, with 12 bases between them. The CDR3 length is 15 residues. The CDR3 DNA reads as TGTGCCAGCAGCCCCGGGGGGCGTACTAATGAAAAACTGTTTTTT. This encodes CASSPGGRTNEKLFF.

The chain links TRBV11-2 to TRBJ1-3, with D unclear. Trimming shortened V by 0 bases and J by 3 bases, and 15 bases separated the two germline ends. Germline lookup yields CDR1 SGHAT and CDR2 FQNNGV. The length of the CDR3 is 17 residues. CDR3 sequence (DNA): TGTGCCAGCAGCTTAGATTGGGAGGGCCTCTTTGGAAACACCATATATTTT. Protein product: CASSLDWEGLFGNTIYF.

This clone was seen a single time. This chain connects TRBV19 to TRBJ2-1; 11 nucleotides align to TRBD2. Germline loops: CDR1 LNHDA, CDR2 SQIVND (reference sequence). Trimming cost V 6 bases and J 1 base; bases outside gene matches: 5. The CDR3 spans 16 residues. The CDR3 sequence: CASRQIAGGSYNEQFF. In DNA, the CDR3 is TGTGCCAGTAGACAAATAGCGGGAGGGTCCTACAATGAGCAGTTCTTC.

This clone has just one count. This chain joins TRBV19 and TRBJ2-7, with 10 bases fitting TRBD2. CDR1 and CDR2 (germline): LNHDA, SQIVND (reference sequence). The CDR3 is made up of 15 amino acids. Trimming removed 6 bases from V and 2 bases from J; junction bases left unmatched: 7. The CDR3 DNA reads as TGTGCCAGTAGCGTACTAGCGGGAAACACCTACGAGCAGTACTTC. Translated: CASSVLAGNTYEQYF.

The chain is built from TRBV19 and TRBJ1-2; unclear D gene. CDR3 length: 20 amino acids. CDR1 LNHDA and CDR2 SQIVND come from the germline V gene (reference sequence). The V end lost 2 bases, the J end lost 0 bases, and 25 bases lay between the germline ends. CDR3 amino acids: CASSISSKSRGAITNYGYTF. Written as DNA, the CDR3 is TGTGCCAGTAGTATAAGCAGCAAGAGCCGGGGAGCGATAACTAACTATGGCTACACCTTC.

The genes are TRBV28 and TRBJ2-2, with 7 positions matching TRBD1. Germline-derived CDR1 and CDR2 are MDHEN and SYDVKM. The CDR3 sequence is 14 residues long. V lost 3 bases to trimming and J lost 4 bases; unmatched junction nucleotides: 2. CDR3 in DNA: TGTGCCAGCAGTTTGACAGGGCCCACCGGGGAGCTGTTTTTT. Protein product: CASSLTGPTGELFF.

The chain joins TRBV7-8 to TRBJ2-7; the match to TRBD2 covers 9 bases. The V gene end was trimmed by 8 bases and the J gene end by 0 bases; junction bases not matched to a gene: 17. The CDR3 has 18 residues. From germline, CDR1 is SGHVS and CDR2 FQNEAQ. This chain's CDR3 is CASPPGTSSTPFSYEQYF. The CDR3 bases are TGTGCCAGCCCCCCAGGGACTAGCTCTACCCCTTTCTCCTACGAGCAGTACTTC. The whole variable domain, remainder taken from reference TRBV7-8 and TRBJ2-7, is GAGVSQSPRYKVAKRGQDVALRCDPISGHVSLFWYQQALGQGPEFLTYFQNEAQLDKSGLPSDRFFAERPEGSVSTLKIQRTQQEDSAVYLCASPPGTSSTPFSYEQYFGPGTRLTVT.

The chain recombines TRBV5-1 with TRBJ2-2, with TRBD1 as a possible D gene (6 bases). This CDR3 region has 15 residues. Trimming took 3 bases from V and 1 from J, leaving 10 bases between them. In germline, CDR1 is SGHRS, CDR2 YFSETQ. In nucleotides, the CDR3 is TGCGCCAGCAGCTCCCGGGACAAGAACACCGGGGAGCTGTTTTTT. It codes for CASSSRDKNTGELFF.

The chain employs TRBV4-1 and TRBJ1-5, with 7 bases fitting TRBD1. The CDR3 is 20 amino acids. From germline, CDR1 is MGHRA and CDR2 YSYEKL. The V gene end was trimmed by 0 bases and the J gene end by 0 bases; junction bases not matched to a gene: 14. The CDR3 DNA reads TGCGCCAGCAGCCAAGACCCCACAGGGGACGGCTTTTTTAGCAATCAGCCCCAGCATTTT. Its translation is CASSQDPTGDGFFSNQPQHF.

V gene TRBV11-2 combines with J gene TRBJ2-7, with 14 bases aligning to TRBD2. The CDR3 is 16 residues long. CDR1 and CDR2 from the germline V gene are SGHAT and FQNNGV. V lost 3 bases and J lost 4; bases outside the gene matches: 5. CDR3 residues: CASSFAGTSGGYEQYF. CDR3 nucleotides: TGTGCCAGCAGCTTTGCCGGGACTAGCGGGGGTTACGAGCAGTACTTC.